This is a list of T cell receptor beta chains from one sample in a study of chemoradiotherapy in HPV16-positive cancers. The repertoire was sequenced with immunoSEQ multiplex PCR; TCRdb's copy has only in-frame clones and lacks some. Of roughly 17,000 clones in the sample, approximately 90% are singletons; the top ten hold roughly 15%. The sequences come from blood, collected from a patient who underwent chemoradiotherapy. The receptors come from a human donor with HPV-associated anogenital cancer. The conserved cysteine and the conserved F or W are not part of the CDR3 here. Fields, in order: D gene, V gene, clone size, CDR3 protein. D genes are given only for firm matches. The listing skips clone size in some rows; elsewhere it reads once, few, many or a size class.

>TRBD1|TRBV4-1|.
ASSQEPGQTQETQY
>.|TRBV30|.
AWSPVVWRVL
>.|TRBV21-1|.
WSGGFGELF
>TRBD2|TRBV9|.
ASSVTGTTRDTQY
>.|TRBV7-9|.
ASSLRLSTVQTNEKLF
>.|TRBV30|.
AWSVNYEQY
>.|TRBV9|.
ASSGFSSRTGELF
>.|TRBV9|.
ASSAHVLAMNTEAF
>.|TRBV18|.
ASSPPQALQAKNIQY
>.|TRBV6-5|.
ASSYSRATEAF
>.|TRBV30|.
AWAASGWGYEQY
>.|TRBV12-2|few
ASRLATGKSGNTIY
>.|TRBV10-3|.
AISEWEETQY
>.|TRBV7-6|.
ASSLTERGGTGELF
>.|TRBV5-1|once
ASSLGGTNYGYT
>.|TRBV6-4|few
ASSDVGFGGYT
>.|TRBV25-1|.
ASSEWSSQETQY
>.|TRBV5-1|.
ASSLATTATDTQY
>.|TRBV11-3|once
ASSLDSTGDYT
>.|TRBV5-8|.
ASSLSPYNSPLH
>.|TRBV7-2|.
ASSSWSSKGDQPQH
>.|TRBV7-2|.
ASSTTGFSGGPQETQY
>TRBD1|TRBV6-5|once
ASSLSGTGVGQPQH
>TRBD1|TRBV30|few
AWSVRETGAGYT
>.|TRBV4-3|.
ASSQDGNYGYT
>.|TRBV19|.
ASSLRSRVGYT
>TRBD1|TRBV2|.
ASSLRDRVWETQY